This record looks at one T cell receptor (beta chain) sequence and its context. The record originates from a study of blood T cell repertoires in COVID-19. Overall study: The samples span acute and convalescent COVID-19 from the United States, Italy and Spain. The analysed material was cDNA or gDNA that came from T cells, B-cell-depleted T cells, or PBMCs.

Participants came from about two dozen US areas, aged roughly 18 to 89 years. Allocation to cohorts depended on clinical history reported by the participants. TCRdb's copy holds only in-frame clones and misses some; the assay was immunoSEQ multiplex PCR. The sample has about 140,000 clones, approximately 81% seen once; the top ten hold about 5.5%. V was trimmed by 5 bases and J by 0 bases, leaving 8 bases between them. The CDR3 runs to 13 residues. Germline CDR1 LNHDA, CDR2 SQIVND (reference sequence). V gene TRBV19 combines with J gene TRBJ2-7, with D possibly matching TRBD1 (6 bases). Material for sequencing was PBMCs or T cells enriched from blood (not recorded which). This TCR was sampled from a man between 40 and 49 years old with acute COVID-19. CDR3 nucleotides: TGTGCCAGTAGTCGGGACACCTCCTACGAGCAGTACTTC. Translating it yields CASSRDTSYEQYF.